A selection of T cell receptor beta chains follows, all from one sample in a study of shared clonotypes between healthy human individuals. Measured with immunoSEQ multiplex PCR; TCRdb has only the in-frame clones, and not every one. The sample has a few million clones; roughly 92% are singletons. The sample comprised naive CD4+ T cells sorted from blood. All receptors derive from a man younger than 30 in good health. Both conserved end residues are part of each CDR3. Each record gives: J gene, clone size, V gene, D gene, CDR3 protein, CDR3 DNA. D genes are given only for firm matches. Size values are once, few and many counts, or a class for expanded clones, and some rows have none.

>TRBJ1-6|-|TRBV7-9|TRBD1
CASSRDPTGIRDSPLHF
TGTGCCAGCAGCAGAGACCCGACAGGGATAAGGGATTCACCCCTCCACTTT
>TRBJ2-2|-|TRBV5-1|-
CASSLDGAKTGELFF
TGCGCCAGCAGCTTGGACGGGGCGAAAACCGGGGAGCTGTTTTTT
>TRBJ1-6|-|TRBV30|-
CAWTLLSGRANSPLHF
TGTGCCTGGACCTTACTTTCGGGCAGGGCGAATTCACCCCTCCACTTT
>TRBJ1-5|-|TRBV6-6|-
CASSYSIGLSNQPQHF
TGTGCCAGCAGTTACTCTATCGGGCTTAGCAATCAGCCCCAGCATTTT
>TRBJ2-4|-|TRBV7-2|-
CASTPEQAAKNIQYF
TGTGCCAGCACTCCCGAGCAAGCAGCCAAAAACATTCAGTACTTC
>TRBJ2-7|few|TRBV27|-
CASSSMDRAAYEQYF
TGTGCCAGCAGTTCTATGGACCGCGCGGCCTACGAGCAGTACTTC
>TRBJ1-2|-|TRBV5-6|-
CASSKGHQGGYTF
TGTGCCAGCAGCAAAGGACATCAGGGTGGCTACACCTTC
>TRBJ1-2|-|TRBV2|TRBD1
CASSGQGYGYTF
TGTGCCAGCAGTGGACAGGGGTATGGCTACACCTTC
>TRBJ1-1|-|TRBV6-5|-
CASFGFTNTEAFF
TGTGCCAGCTTTGGGTTCACGAACACTGAAGCTTTCTTT
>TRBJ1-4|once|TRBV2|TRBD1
CASRRTGPNEKLFF
TGTGCCAGCAGAAGGACAGGGCCTAATGAAAAACTGTTTTTT
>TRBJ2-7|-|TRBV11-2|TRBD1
CASSPWTGGELKQYF
TGTGCCAGCAGCCCCTGGACAGGGGGCGAACTAAAGCAGTACTTC
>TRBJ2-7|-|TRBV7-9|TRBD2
CASSASGSSTEQYF
TGTGCCAGCAGCGCGAGCGGGAGCTCTACCGAGCAGTACTTC
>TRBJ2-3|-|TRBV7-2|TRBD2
CASSYRTSGIIRRDTQYF
TGTGCCAGCAGCTACCGGACTAGCGGGATAATAAGAAGAGATACGCAGTATTTT
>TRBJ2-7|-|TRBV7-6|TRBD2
CASSPGTSGPYEQYF
TGTGCCAGCAGCCCCGGGACTAGCGGACCCTACGAGCAGTACTTC
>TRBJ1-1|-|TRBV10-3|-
CAIGQLNTEAFF
TGTGCCATCGGACAGTTGAACACTGAAGCTTTCTTT
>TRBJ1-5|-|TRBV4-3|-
CASSQELGQPQHF
TGCGCCAGCAGCCAAGAGCTCGGACAGCCCCAGCATTTT
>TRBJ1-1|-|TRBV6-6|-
CASSYREENTEAFF
TGTGCCAGCAGTTACCGGGAGGAGAACACTGAAGCTTTCTTT
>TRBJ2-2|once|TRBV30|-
CAWSPYIGPLGKLFF
TGTGCCTGGAGTCCGTACATTGGACCCCTTGGCAAGCTGTTTTTT
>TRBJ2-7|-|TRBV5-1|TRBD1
CASSPGTGVYEQYF
TGCGCCAGCAGCCCCGGGACAGGGGTCTACGAGCAGTACTTC
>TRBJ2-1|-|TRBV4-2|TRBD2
CASSPTLRGTSGGSYNEQFF
TGTGCCAGCAGCCCCACCCTTCGGGGCACTAGCGGGGGTTCCTACAATGAGCAGTTCTTC
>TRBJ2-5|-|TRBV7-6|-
CASSRAGVEETQYF
TGTGCCAGCAGCCGCGCAGGGGTTGAGGAGACCCAGTACTTC
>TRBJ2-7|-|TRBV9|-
CASSVEAKRGEQYF
TGTGCCAGCAGCGTAGAGGCCAAGAGGGGAGAGCAGTACTTC
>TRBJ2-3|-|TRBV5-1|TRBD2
CASSLWSSGDTQYF
TGCGCCAGCAGCTTGTGGTCTAGCGGAGATACGCAGTATTTT
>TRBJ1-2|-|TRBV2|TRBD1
CASRETGGRGYTF
TGTGCCAGCAGGGAAACAGGGGGCCGTGGCTACACCTTC
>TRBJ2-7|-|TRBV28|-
CASSSWEQYF
TGTGCCAGCAGTTCTTGGGAGCAGTACTTC
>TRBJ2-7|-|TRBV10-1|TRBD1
CASSRRDSSYEQYF
TGCGCCAGCAGTCGCCGGGACAGCTCCTACGAGCAGTACTTC
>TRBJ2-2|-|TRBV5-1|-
CASSGGGSNTGELFF
TGCGCCAGCAGTGGAGGGGGATCCAACACCGGGGAGCTGTTTTTT
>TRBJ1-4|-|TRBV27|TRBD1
CASSSGQGNEKLFF
TGTGCCAGCAGTTCGGGACAGGGCAATGAAAAACTGTTTTTT
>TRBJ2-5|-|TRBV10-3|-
CAISDREETQYF
TGTGCCATCAGTGACCGGGAAGAGACCCAGTACTTC
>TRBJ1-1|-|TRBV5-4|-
CASSPLEGTEAFF
TGTGCCAGCAGCCCTCTCGAGGGCACTGAAGCTTTCTTT
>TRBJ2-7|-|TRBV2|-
CASSEGGYEQYF
TGTGCCAGCAGTGAGGGAGGCTACGAGCAGTACTTC
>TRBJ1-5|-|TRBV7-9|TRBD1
CASSGTENQPQHF
TGTGCCAGCAGCGGGACAGAGAATCAGCCCCAGCATTTT
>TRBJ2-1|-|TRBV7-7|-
CASSLGTAYNEQFF
TGTGCTAGCAGCTTAGGGACGGCATACAATGAGCAGTTCTTC
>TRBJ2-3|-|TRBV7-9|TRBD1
CASSWTGADTQYF
TGTGCCAGCAGCTGGACAGGGGCAGATACGCAGTATTTT
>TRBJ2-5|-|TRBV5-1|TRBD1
CASSSGTGGRETQYF
TGCGCCAGCAGTTCCGGGACAGGGGGCCGAGAGACCCAGTACTTC
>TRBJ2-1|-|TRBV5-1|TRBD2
CASSPSGGFYNEQFF
TGCGCCAGCAGCCCGAGCGGGGGCTTCTACAATGAGCAGTTCTTC
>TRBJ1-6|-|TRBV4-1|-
CASSQPELYNSPLHF
TGCGCCAGCAGCCAACCGGAGCTTTATAATTCACCCCTCCACTTT
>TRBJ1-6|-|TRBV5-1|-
CASSLAGTRRSYNSPLHF
TGCGCCAGCAGCTTGGCAGGGACCCGACGGTCCTATAATTCACCCCTCCACTTT
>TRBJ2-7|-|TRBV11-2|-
CASSLDLAQTYEQYF
TGTGCCAGCAGCTTAGATTTGGCACAGACCTACGAGCAGTACTTC
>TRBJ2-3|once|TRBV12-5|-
CASSNRRTDTQYF
TGTGCTAGTAGTAATAGGCGCACAGATACGCAGTATTTT
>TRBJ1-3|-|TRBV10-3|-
CAISGEASGNTIYF
TGTGCCATCAGTGGGGAGGCTTCTGGAAACACCATATATTTT
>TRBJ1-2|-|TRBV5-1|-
CASSLDTGNNYGYTF
TGCGCCAGCAGCTTGGATACAGGGAATAACTATGGCTACACCTTC
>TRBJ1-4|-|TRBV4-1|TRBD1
CASSQEGTGGGKLFF
TGCGCCAGCAGCCAAGAGGGGACAGGGGGCGGAAAACTGTTTTTT
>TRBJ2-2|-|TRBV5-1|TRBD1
CASSLEGASGELFF
TGCGCCAGCAGCTTGGAGGGGGCGTCCGGGGAGCTGTTTTTT
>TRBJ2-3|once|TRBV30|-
CAWSQTDTQYF
TGTGCCTGGAGTCAAACAGATACGCAGTATTTT
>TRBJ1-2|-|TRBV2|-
CASSESRNNYGYTF
TGTGCCAGCAGTGAAAGTCGGAATAACTATGGCTACACCTTC
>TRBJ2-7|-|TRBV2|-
CASSGSGHEQYF
TGTGCCAGCAGTGGAAGTGGCCACGAGCAGTACTTC
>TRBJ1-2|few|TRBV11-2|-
CASSLDGYGYTF
TGTGCCAGCAGCTTAGATGGCTATGGCTACACCTTC
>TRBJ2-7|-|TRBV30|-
CAWALLDGSYEQYF
TGTGCCTGGGCGCTCCTCGACGGCTCCTACGAGCAGTACTTC
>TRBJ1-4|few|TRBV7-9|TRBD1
CASSLDRANEKLFF
TGTGCCAGCAGCCTCGACAGGGCTAATGAAAAACTGTTTTTT